The 21 T cell receptor beta chains presented below share a single source sample, sequenced in a study of OX40 agonist ivuxolimab in advanced cancers. Sequencing used immunoSEQ multiplex PCR; TCRdb keeps in-frame clones, though not all of them. This sample has roughly 40,000 clones, with 88% found just once. Specimen: CD4+ or CD8+ T cells sorted from blood, collected in a trial of the OX40 agonist ivuxolimab. These receptors were taken from an adult with an advanced solid tumor such as melanoma, head and neck, liver or kidney cancer.

The rearrangement links TRBV19 to TRBJ2-4; the match to TRBD2 covers 8 bases. Trimming at V came to 9 bases and at J to 1 base, leaving 8 bases not matched to a gene. The V gene's germline CDR1 is LNHDA and CDR2 SQIVND (reference sequence). This CDR3 has 15 residues. The CDR3 sequence: CASSPRGGAKNIQYF. The CDR3 bases are TGTGCCAGCTCGCCCCGGGGGGGGGCCAAAAACATTCAGTACTTC.

The CDR3 bases are TGTGCCAGCAGGCAAGTGGGCCGAAACACCATATATTTT. As protein: CASRQVGRNTIYF. The gene calls are TRBV6-6 and TRBJ1-3, with D unresolved. The CDR3 length is 13 residues. Germline values: CDR1 MNHNY, CDR2 SVGAGI (reference sequence). V dropped 6 bases and J dropped 5 bases, with 11 bases sitting between them.

The rearrangement uses TRBV6-1 and TRBJ1-3; D is uncertain. The ends were cut back, 6 bases at V and 0 bases at J, with 9 bases in the middle. The CDR3 has 14 residues. Germline CDR1 reads MNHNS; CDR2 reads SASEGT. The CDR3 DNA reads TGTGCCAGCAGGGCTCAAAGCTCTGGAAACACCATATATTTT. Its translation: CASRAQSSGNTIYF.

This clone was observed a single time. In nucleotides, the CDR3 is TGTGCCAGCAGCTTAGAGGGGACAGGGGGCGCAGATACGCAGTATTTT. Translating gives CASSLEGTGGADTQYF. The chain is built from TRBV7-9 and TRBJ2-3, with TRBD1 identical over 12 bases. With V trimmed by 1 base and J by 4 bases, 3 bases remained unmatched. CDR3 length: 16 amino acids. Germline V lookup: CDR1 SEHNR, CDR2 FQNEAQ (reference sequence).

In its sample, this clone was seen a few times. The J gene is TRBJ2-6, the V gene TRBV2, with TRBD1 identical over 7 bases. V lost 5 bases to trimming and J lost 2 bases; unmatched junction nucleotides: 9. This CDR3 contains 17 residues. Germline lookup yields CDR1 SNHLY and CDR2 FYNNEI. In nucleotides, the CDR3 is TGTGCCAGCAGTTTTCAATTCAGGGGGACTGGGGCCAACGTCCTGACTTTC. Translated: CASSFQFRGTGANVLTF.

The chain links TRBV19 to TRBJ1-2; D remains ambiguous. V dropped 5 bases and J dropped 3 bases, with 10 bases sitting between them. There are 13 residues in the CDR3. Germline V gives CDR1 LNHDA, CDR2 SQIVND (reference sequence). The CDR3 loop is CASSPYSYYGYTF. The CDR3 bases are TGTGCCAGTAGTCCTTACAGTTACTATGGCTACACCTTC.

The chain combines TRBV19 with TRBJ2-5; 13 bases align to TRBD2. With 9 bases clipped from V and 5 bases from J, the junction kept 9 bases outside the gene matches. CDR3 size: 15 residues. CDR1 and CDR2 from the germline V gene are LNHDA and SQIVND (reference sequence). The CDR3 region has the DNA TGTGCCAGCCGGACTAGCGGGAGAGTCGAGGAGACCCAGTACTTC. It is translated as CASRTSGRVEETQYF.

J is TRBJ2-4 and V is TRBV20-1, with D unresolved. V was pared by 1 base and J by 12 bases, with 10 bases between. Per germline, CDR1 DFQATT and CDR2 SNEGSKA (reference sequence). The CDR3 has 11 residues. This CDR3 reads CSARAPDHQYF. DNA for the CDR3: TGCAGTGCTAGAGCCCCAGATCATCAGTACTTC.

The chain uses TRBV7-9 and TRBJ1-1; D uncertain. From germline, CDR1 is SEHNR and CDR2 FQNEAQ (reference sequence). With 5 bases removed from V and 8 bases from J, the gap between germline ends came to 12 bases. This CDR3 region has 12 residues. The CDR3 coding sequence is TGTGCCAGCAGCAACAGAGTGTACGAAGCTTTCTTT. It is translated as CASSNRVYEAFF. Full variable domain (outside the CDR3, taken from reference TRBV7-9 and TRBJ1-1): DTGVSQNPRHKITKRGQNVTFRCDPISEHNRLYWYRQTLGQGPEFLTYFQNEAQLEKSRLLSDRFSAERPKGSFSTLEIQRTEQGDSAMYLCASSNRVYEAFFGQGTRLTVV.

This chain uses TRBV5-4 with TRBJ2-5; 8 positions agree with TRBD2. The DNA matches TRBJ2-7 better at its end, which makes the J call doubtful. The CDR3 is 15 residues long. Per the germline V gene, CDR1 is SGHNT and CDR2 is YYREEE (reference sequence). The CDR3 DNA reads as TGTGCCAGCAGCCTTAGCGGGGCAAGCTCCTACGAGCAGTACTTC. This codes for CASSLSGASSYEQYF.

This clone was detected a few times. This chain links TRBV27 with TRBJ2-3; D is undetermined. The V end was cut by 5 bases, the J end by 0 bases, with 12 bases between. CDR3 length: 15 residues. From germline, CDR1 is MNHEY and CDR2 SMNVEV (reference sequence). The CDR3 sequence is CASSPWTGSTDTQYF. DNA for the CDR3: TGTGCCAGCAGTCCCTGGACCGGAAGCACAGATACGCAGTATTTT.

The CDR3 DNA follows: TGTGCCAGCAGCCAAGGGGGGGGGCAAGAGCAGTACTTC. Protein sequence: CASSQGGGQEQYF. This chain connects TRBV14 to TRBJ2-7; the D gene is possibly TRBD2 (7 bases). Germline V CDR1 and CDR2: SGHDN, FVKESK. The CDR3 length is 13 residues. V shed 1 base and J shed 7 bases, with 11 bases lying between them.

The chain combines TRBV7-8 with TRBJ1-1; D might be TRBD1 (6 bases). CDR3 length: 15 residues. Trimming removed 0 bases from V and 1 base from J, with 9 bases in between. Germline CDR1 is SGHVS and CDR2 is FQNEAQ. CDR3 in DNA: TGTGCCAGCAGCTTAGCGGGCAGGGGGAACACTGAAGCTTTCTTT. Its protein product is CASSLAGRGNTEAFF.

The genes are TRBV6-5 and TRBJ2-7; the D gene is possibly TRBD1 (6 bases). V lost 3 bases, J lost 4 bases, and 13 bases lay in between. CDR1 and CDR2 from the germline V gene are MNHEY and SVGAGI. The CDR3 is 14 residues long. The CDR3 region has the DNA TGTGCCAGCAGTTATAGCCAGGGGAAGTACGAGCAGTACTTC. Translation gives CASSYSQGKYEQYF.

The J gene is TRBJ2-7, the V gene TRBV5-6; a possible D gene is TRBD1 (6 bases). The CDR3 is 13 amino acids. Germline CDR1 reads SGHDT; CDR2 reads YYEEEE. Trimming removed 4 bases at V and 1 base at J, with 9 bases between. The CDR3 here is CASSRQVSYEQYF. The CDR3 DNA reads as TGTGCCAGCAGCCGACAGGTTTCCTACGAGCAGTACTTC.

The chain is built from TRBV11-3 and TRBJ1-1; D uncertain. This CDR3 comprises 14 residues. The V gene's germline CDR1 is SGHNT and CDR2 YENEEA. The V end lost 1 base, the J end lost 0 bases, and 6 bases lay between the germline ends. The DNA for the CDR3 is TGTGCCAGCAGCTTAGGCCGCTTGAACACTGAAGCTTTCTTT. It codes for CASSLGRLNTEAFF.

The rearrangement joins TRBV6-1 to TRBJ2-1; no reliable D call. V lost 5 bases to trimming and J lost 4 bases, with 9 bases between them. The CDR3 has 13 residues. Per germline, CDR1 MNHNS and CDR2 SASEGT. The CDR3 protein is CASSLNHYNEQFF. The CDR3 DNA follows: TGTGCCAGCAGTCTAAACCATTACAATGAGCAGTTCTTC.

J is TRBJ2-7 and V is TRBV5-1; 8 nucleotides agree with TRBD2. V lost 4 bases to trimming and J lost 2 bases; unmatched junction nucleotides: 8. This CDR3 has 15 residues. In germline, CDR1 is SGHRS, CDR2 YFSETQ. The DNA for the CDR3 is TGCGCCAGCAGCCCGGGGGGGACTGAGACCTACGAGCAGTACTTC. The encoded protein is CASSPGGTETYEQYF.

This clone was found once. The V call is TRBV19, the J call TRBJ1-5, with 8 bases fitting TRBD1. The CDR3 has 14 amino acids. Germline loops: CDR1 LNHDA, CDR2 SQIVND (reference sequence). V lost 4 bases, J lost 8 bases, and 7 bases stayed unmatched. DNA for the CDR3: TGTGCCAGTAGTAATCGACAGGGGTTGAAGCCCCAGCATTTT. As protein: CASSNRQGLKPQHF.

The genes are TRBV11-3 and TRBJ1-3; maybe TRBD1 (5 bases). Germline loops: CDR1 SGHNT, CDR2 YENEEA. The length of the CDR3 is 15 residues. The V and J ends lost 1 base and 0 bases respectively, with 7 bases between them. Here the CDR3 DNA reads TGTGCCAGCAGCTTAGGGGGCAGCTCTGGAAACACCATATATTTT. Translating it yields CASSLGGSSGNTIYF.

CDR3 nucleotides: TGCGCCAGCAGCTTGGTGGCTAGAGGGTCTGAGCAGTACTTC. Encoded protein: CASSLVARGSEQYF. The chain joins TRBV5-1 to TRBJ2-7, with a weak D call TRBD2 (5 bases). The CDR3 length is 14 residues. Per germline, CDR1 SGHRS and CDR2 YFSETQ. The ends were cut back, 0 bases at V and 7 bases at J, with 14 bases in the middle.